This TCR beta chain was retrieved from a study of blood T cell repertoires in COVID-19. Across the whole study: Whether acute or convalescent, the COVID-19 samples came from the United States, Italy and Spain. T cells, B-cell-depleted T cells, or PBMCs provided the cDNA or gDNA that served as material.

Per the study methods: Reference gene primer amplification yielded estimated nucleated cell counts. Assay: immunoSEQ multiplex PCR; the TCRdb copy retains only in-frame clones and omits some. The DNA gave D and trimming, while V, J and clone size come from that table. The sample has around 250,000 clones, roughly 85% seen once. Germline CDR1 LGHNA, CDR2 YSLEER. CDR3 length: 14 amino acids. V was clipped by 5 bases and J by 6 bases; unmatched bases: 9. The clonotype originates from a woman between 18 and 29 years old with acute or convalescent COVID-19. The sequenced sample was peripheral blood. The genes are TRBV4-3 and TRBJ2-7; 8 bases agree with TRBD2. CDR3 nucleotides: TGCGCCAGCAGCTCCTCCGGGACTAGTAGCGAGCAGTACTTC. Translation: CASSSSGTSSEQYF.